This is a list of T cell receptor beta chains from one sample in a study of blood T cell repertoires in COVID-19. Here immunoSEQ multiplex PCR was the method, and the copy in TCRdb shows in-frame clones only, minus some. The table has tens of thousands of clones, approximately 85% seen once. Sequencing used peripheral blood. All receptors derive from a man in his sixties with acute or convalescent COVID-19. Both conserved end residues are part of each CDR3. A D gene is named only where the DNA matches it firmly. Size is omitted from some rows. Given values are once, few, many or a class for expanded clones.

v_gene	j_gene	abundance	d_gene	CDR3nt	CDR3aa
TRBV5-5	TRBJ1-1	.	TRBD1	TGTGCCAGCAGCTCAGGACAGGGGCACACTGAAGCTTTCTTT	CASSSGQGHTEAFF
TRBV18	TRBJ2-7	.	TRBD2	TGTGCCAGCTCCCTCGGACTAGCGGGGTCCTCCTACGAGCAGTACTTC	CASSLGLAGSSYEQYF
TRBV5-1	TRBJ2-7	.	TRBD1	TGCGCCAGCAGCTCGGGACAGGGGGCAATCAACTCCTACGAGCAGTACTTC	CASSSGQGAINSYEQYF
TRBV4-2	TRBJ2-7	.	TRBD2	TGTGCCAGCAGCCAAGACCCGGGACTAGCGACTGAGCAGTACTTC	CASSQDPGLATEQYF
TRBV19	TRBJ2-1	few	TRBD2	TGTGCCAGTAGTATAGACCGGCGGGAGGGGAGGGATGAGCAGTTCTTC	CASSIDRREGRDEQFF
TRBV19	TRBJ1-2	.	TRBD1	TGTGCCAGTAGTATCTGGGCCGGGACAGGGCTCTATGGCTACACCTTC	CASSIWAGTGLYGYTF
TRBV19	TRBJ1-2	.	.	TGTGCCAGTACCTCGCATTCGGCGGGATCGGCCTATGGCTACACCTTC	CASTSHSAGSAYGYTF
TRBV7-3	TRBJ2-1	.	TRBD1	TGTGCCAGCAGCTTGACAGGGTCCGATGAGCAGTTCTTC	CASSLTGSDEQFF
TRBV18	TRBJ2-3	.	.	TGTGCCAGCTCACCCACTAGCACAGATACGCAGTATTTT	CASSPTSTDTQYF
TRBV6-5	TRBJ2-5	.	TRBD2	TGTGCCAGTTCTAGGTTAGCGGGAGGAGGAGAGACCCAGTACTTC	CASSRLAGGGETQYF
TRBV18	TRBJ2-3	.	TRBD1	TGTGCCAGCTCACCCCCACCCCGACAGGGCCCAGATACGCAGTATTTT	CASSPPPRQGPDTQYF
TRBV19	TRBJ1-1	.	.	TGTGCCAGCCACGACAGACGTGGGGCGACGAACACTGAAGCTTTCTTT	CASHDRRGATNTEAFF
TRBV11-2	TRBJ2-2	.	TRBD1	TGTGCCAGCAGCTTCGGTCCAAACTTCAGGGGGTCGAACACCGGGGAGCTGTTTTTT	CASSFGPNFRGSNTGELFF
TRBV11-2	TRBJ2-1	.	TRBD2	TGTGCCAGCAGCTCCCGACTAGCGGGAGGCTCGAATGAGCAGTTCTTC	CASSSRLAGGSNEQFF
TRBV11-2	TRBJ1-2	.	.	TGTGCCAGCAGCTTAGAAACAGGGAATGGCTACACCTTC	CASSLETGNGYTF
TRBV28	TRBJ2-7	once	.	TGTGCCAGCAGTTCATATCCGGGACAATCCTCCTACGAGCAGTACTTC	CASSSYPGQSSYEQYF
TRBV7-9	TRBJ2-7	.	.	TGTGCCAGCAGCCCATTAACCCAGAACTACGAGCAGTACTTC	CASSPLTQNYEQYF
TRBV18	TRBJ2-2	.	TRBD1	TGTGCCAGCTCACCACCCGGGACAGGGGGCGCCAAAACCGGGGAGCTGTTTTTT	CASSPPGTGGAKTGELFF
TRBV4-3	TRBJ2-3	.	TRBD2	TGCGCCAGCAGCCAAACGGGACTAGCGGACACAGATACGCAGTATTTT	CASSQTGLADTDTQYF
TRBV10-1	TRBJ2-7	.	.	TGCGCCAGCCCCCACTCCTACGAGCAGTACTTC	CASPHSYEQYF
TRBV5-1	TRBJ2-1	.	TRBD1	TGCGCCAGCAGCTTGGGACAGGGGGCCGTCTATGAGCAGTTCTTC	CASSLGQGAVYEQFF
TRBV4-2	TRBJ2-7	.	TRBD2	TGTGCCAGCAGCCAACCCGGGGGGGGCGGGAGCGACTACGAGCAGTACTTC	CASSQPGGGGSDYEQYF
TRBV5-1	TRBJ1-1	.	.	TGCGCCAGCAGGTCGAGGGAGACCGGGCTAGCTTTCTTT	CASRSRETGLAFF
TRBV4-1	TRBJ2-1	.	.	TGCGCCAGCAGCCCCGGGCGGGGTTCCTACAATGAGCAGTTCTTC	CASSPGRGSYNEQFF
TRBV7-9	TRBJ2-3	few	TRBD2	TGTGCCAGCAGCTCCCTTGCTGAGGCGGGGGGTGGGGATACGCAGTATTTT	CASSSLAEAGGGDTQYF
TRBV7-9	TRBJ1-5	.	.	TGTGCCAGCAGCTCACAGAGTAGCAATCAGCCCCAGCATTTT	CASSSQSSNQPQHF
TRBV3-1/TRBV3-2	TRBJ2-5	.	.	TGTGCCAGCGGTGGCAGGGGCGCGGAGACCCAGTACTTC	CASGGRGAETQYF
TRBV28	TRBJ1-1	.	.	TGTGCCAGCAGTTACAGGAACACTGAAGCTTTCTTT	CASSYRNTEAFF
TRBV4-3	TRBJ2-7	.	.	TGCGCCAGCAGCCAAGAGGATGGCCTTTTTGAGGCTCTAAGCTCCTACGAGCAGTACTTC	CASSQEDGLFEALSSYEQYF
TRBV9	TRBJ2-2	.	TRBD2	TGTGCCAGCAGCGCACTAGCGGCGAACACCGGGGAGCTGTTTTTT	CASSALAANTGELFF
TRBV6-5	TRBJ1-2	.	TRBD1	TGTGCCAGCAGCCCGGGGACAGGGGGTCGGTATGGCTACACCTTC	CASSPGTGGRYGYTF
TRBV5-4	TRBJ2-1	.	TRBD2	TGTGCCAGCAGCCCTTCCGGGACTAGTGCCCACAATGAGCAGTTCTTC	CASSPSGTSAHNEQFF
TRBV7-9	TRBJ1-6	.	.	TGTGCCAGCAGCTTAGAGGGTTCGGGATCTTCACCCCTCCACTTT	CASSLEGSGSSPLHF
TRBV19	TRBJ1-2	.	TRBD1	TGTGCCAGTAGTATCTGGGACAGTGGCTACACCTTC	CASSIWDSGYTF
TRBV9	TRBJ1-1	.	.	TGTGCCAGCAGCGTAAGGGACTCCACTGAAGCTTTCTTT	CASSVRDSTEAFF
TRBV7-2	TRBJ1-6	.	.	TGTGCCAGCAGCTTAGCCAGGTCATATAATTCACCCCTCCACTTT	CASSLARSYNSPLHF
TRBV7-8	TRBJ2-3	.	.	TGTGCCAGCAGCTTAGGCGGGGTCTCAGATACGCAGTATTTT	CASSLGGVSDTQYF
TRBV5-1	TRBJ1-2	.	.	TGCGCCAGCAGCTTGGACGGGTATGGCTACACCTTC	CASSLDGYGYTF
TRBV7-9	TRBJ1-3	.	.	TGTGCCAGCAGCCTCAGAGGAGCTGGAAACACCATATATTTT	CASSLRGAGNTIYF
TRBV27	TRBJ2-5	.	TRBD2	TGTGCCAGCAGTGGCGGGGGTGGGACCCTTGGAGGGGTCCAGTACTTC	CASSGGGGTLGGVQYF
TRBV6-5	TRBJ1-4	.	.	TGTGCCAGCACCACAGGGTTAGGGTGGGAAAAACTGTTTTTT	CASTTGLGWEKLFF
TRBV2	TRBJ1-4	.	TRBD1	TGTGCCAGCACCCCCGGGACAGGATCTAATGAAAAACTGTTTTTT	CASTPGTGSNEKLFF
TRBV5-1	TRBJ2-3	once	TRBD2	TGCGCCAGCAGCCCTTTAGCGGGAGGGCCGGATACGCAGTATTTT	CASSPLAGGPDTQYF
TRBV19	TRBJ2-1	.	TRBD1	TGTGCCAGTAGTCCCCGGACAGGCGATGAGCAGTTCTTC	CASSPRTGDEQFF
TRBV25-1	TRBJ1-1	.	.	TGTGCCAGCAGTGAATTAGTCCCCACTGAAGCTTTCTTT	CASSELVPTEAFF
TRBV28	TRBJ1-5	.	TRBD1	TGTGCCAGCAGTTTATTTCGGACAGGGGGCGGCCAGCCCCAGCATTTT	CASSLFRTGGGQPQHF
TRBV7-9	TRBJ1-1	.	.	TGTGCCAGCAGCTTAGGACGCCACAGTGAAGCTTTCTTT	CASSLGRHSEAFF
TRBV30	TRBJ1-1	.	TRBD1	TGTGCCTGGAGTGTAGATCCCTACCGGGGACAGGGGGTCATTGAAGCTTTCTTT	CAWSVDPYRGQGVIEAFF
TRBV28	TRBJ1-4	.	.	TGTGCCAGCAGCCCTCAGGGGACGGCTAATGAAAAACTGTTTTTT	CASSPQGTANEKLFF
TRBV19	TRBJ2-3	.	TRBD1	TGTGCCAGTGGCAGACAGGGGGCGACAGATACGCAGTATTTT	CASGRQGATDTQYF
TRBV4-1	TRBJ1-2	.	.	TGCGCCAGCAGGACCGATTCCGGGGAGGCGGTCTATGGCTACACCTTC	CASRTDSGEAVYGYTF
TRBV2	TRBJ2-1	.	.	TGTGCCAGCCAAAGGGGGACCTACAATGAGCAGTTCTTC	CASQRGTYNEQFF
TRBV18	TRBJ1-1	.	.	TGTGCCAGCTCACCAATAATGAGCACTGAAGCTTTCTTT	CASSPIMSTEAFF
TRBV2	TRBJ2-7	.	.	TGTGCCAGCAGAGAGGGAATATCGTCCTACGAGCAGTACTTC	CASREGISSYEQYF
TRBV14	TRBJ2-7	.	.	TGTGCCAGCAGCCAAGGCGCGGCTGCATACGAGCAGTACTTC	CASSQGAAAYEQYF
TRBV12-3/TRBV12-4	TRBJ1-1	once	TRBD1	TGTGCCAGCAGCGGACAGGTTTTCACTGAAGCTTTCTTT	CASSGQVFTEAFF
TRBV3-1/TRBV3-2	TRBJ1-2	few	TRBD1	TGTGCCAGCAGCCAAGGGTCTTGGGGACAGGGCAACTATGGCTACACCTTC	CASSQGSWGQGNYGYTF
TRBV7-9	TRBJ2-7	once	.	TGTGCCAGCAGCTCCACAGAGTCCTACGAGCAGTACTTC	CASSSTESYEQYF